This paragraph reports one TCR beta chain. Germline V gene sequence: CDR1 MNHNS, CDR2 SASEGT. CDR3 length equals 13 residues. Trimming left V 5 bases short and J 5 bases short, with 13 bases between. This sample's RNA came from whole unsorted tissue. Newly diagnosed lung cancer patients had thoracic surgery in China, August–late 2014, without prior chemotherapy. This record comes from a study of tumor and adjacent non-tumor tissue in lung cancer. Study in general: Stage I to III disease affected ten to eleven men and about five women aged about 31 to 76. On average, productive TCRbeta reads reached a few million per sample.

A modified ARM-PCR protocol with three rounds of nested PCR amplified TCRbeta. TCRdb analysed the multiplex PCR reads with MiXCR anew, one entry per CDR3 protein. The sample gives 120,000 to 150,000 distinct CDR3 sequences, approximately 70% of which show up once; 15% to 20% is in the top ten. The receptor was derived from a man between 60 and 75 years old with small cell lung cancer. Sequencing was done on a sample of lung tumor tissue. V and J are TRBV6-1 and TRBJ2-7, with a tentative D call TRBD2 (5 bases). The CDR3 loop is CASSPERGNEQYF. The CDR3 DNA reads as TGTGCCAGCAGTCCAGAGAGAGGGAACGAGCAGTACTTC.